This T cell receptor (beta chain) was captured by sequencing in a study of blood T cell repertoires in COVID-19. Turning to the study itself: Sites in the United States, Italy and Spain provided acute and convalescent COVID-19 samples.

Clones were read by immunoSEQ multiplex PCR, and TCRdb kept only the in-frame ones, dropping some. The data show about 160,000 clones, over 65% seen once. The V gene's germline CDR1 is SGDLS and CDR2 YYNGEE. CDR3 length: 16 amino acids. V was pared by 0 bases and J by 6 bases, with 18 bases between. The sample comprised PBMCs or T cells enriched from blood (not recorded which). The V gene is TRBV9, the J gene TRBJ1-1; D is possibly TRBD1 (6 bases). The receptor's source is a woman in her 50s who had recovered from COVID-19. The CDR3 DNA reads as TGTGCCAGCAGCGTAGGAGGGGCAGGGGAATGGTCTGAAGCTTTCTTT. It translates to CASSVGGAGEWSEAFF.